The 8 T cell receptor beta chains presented below share a single source sample, sequenced in a study of blood T cell repertoires in COVID-19. Measured with immunoSEQ multiplex PCR; TCRdb has only the in-frame clones, and not every one. The data contain 150,000 to 200,000 clones, approximately 85% of them seen just once; the ten biggest clones take up 9.8%. Material: peripheral blood. The receptors here all came from an elderly woman with acute or convalescent COVID-19.

This chain links TRBV6-5 with TRBJ2-2, with no clear D. CDR1 and CDR2 (germline): MNHEY, SVGAGI. The V end was cut by 4 bases, the J end by 4 bases, with 7 bases between. The CDR3 extends over 13 amino acids. The CDR3 nucleotides read TGTGCCAGCAGTTCACTCGGCACCGGGGAGCTGTTTTTT. Translating gives CASSSLGTGELFF.

The chain employs TRBV7-9 and TRBJ2-2; TRBD2 might be the D (6 bases). Germline V gene sequence: CDR1 SEHNR, CDR2 FQNEAQ (reference sequence). The length of the CDR3 is 16 residues. V was cut by 2 bases and J by 1 base, with 11 bases left in between. The CDR3 nucleotides are TGTGCCAGCAGCTTACCCGGGGGTGGGAACACCGGGGAGCTGTTTTTT. Residues: CASSLPGGGNTGELFF. Combining the CDR3 with reference TRBV7-9 and TRBJ2-2 gives the whole variable domain DTGVSQNPRHKITKRGQNVTFRCDPISEHNRLYWYRQTLGQGPEFLTYFQNEAQLEKSRLLSDRFSAERPKGSFSTLEIQRTEQGDSAMYLCASSLPGGGNTGELFFGEGSRLTVL.

This clone was seen only a few times. The V call is TRBV27, the J call TRBJ2-1; 12 nucleotides line up with TRBD2. The CDR3 runs to 15 residues. J gave up 8 bases and V 5 bases, and 7 bases lay outside the gene matches. The V gene's germline CDR1 is MNHEY and CDR2 SMNVEV (reference sequence). CDR3 region: CASSLTSGGLYEQFF. The CDR3 bases are TGTGCCAGCAGTCTAACTAGCGGGGGGCTTTATGAGCAGTTCTTC.

The chain employs TRBV5-1 and TRBJ1-2, with 8 positions matching TRBD1. There are 14 residues in the CDR3. J lost 8 bases, V lost 1 base, and 7 bases had no gene match. Germline-derived CDR1 and CDR2 are SGHRS and YFSETQ. CDR3 in amino acids: CASSLRTGSLGYTF. The CDR3 nucleotides are TGCGCCAGCAGCTTGCGGACAGGGAGCCTGGGCTACACCTTC.

V and J are TRBV2 and TRBJ2-3; 9 bases fit TRBD2. Losses at the gene ends were 1 base for V and 0 bases for J; bases not matched to a gene: 2. There are 16 residues in the CDR3. The germline CDR1 and CDR2 sequences are SNHLY and FYNNEI. This CDR3 reads CASSEVLAGSTDTQYF. CDR3 nucleotide sequence: TGTGCCAGCAGTGAAGTGCTAGCGGGGAGCACAGATACGCAGTATTTT.

This clone was detected only a few times. The chain couples TRBV21-1 to TRBJ1-6; the table assigns TRBD1, which was not confirmed against the DNA. TRBV21-1 is a pseudogene. The CDR3 covers 16 residues. The CDR3 bases are TGTGCCAGCAGCAAAAGGGGGCAGCCTTATAATTCACCCCTCCACTTT. It encodes CASSKRGQPYNSPLHF.

The chain employs TRBV2 and TRBJ2-3; 7 bases fit TRBD2. Germline CDR1 and CDR2: SNHLY and FYNNEI. The CDR3 has 13 amino acids. V shed 6 bases and J 5 bases; nucleotides not matched to a gene: 5. The DNA of the CDR3 is TGTGCCAGCAGGCTGGTAGCGGGAGATACGCAGTATTTT. Its protein is CASRLVAGDTQYF. The variable domain in full, completed from reference TRBV2 and TRBJ2-3, reads EPEVTQTPSHQVTQMGQEVILRCVPISNHLYFYWYRQILGQKVEFLVSFYNNEISEKSEIFDDQFSVERPDGSNFTLKIRSTKLEDSAMYFCASRLVAGDTQYFGPGTRLTVL.

The CDR3 nucleotides read TGTGCCAGCACGAGCTCCTCTGGAAACACCATATATTTT. Translating gives CASTSSSGNTIYF. The chain combines TRBV6-5 with TRBJ1-3; D is unclear. The germline V gene encodes CDR1 MNHEY and CDR2 SVGAGI. The germline V and J ends were trimmed by 7 bases and 0 bases, with 7 bases remaining between them. The CDR3 totals 13 residues.